A single sample gave rise to the 15 T cell receptor beta chains below, sequenced in a study of blood T cell repertoires in COVID-19. The method was immunoSEQ multiplex PCR; TCRdb's version includes in-frame clones alone and lacks a portion of them. The repertoire includes 60,000 or so clones, roughly four fifths of them detected once, and roughly 3.5% sits in the top ten. Sequencing was performed on peripheral blood. The source is a man in his 60s with acute or convalescent COVID-19.

Remarks on this clone: The same CDR3 is also encoded by other DNA sequences in this sample. The chain recombines TRBV11-2 with TRBJ2-3; the D is unclear. Trimming stripped 5 bases from V and 2 bases from J, with 11 bases between. The CDR3 is 14 amino acids. Germline V gives CDR1 SGHAT, CDR2 FQNNGV. CDR3 sequence: CASSTGTATDTQYF. The CDR3 nucleotides read TGTGCCAGCAGCACCGGAACAGCCACAGATACGCAGTATTTT.

The chain employs TRBV2 and TRBJ2-7; D perhaps matches TRBD1 (6 bases). In germline, CDR1 is SNHLY, CDR2 FYNNEI. There are 13 residues in the CDR3. Between the trimmed V and J ends, which lost 7 bases and 3 bases, there was a span of 13 bases. CDR3 bases: TGTGCCAGCACCTACAGGGCCGGCTACGAGCAGTACTTC. This translates into CASTYRAGYEQYF.

V usage is TRBV7-2 and J usage is TRBJ2-3, with 10 bases matching TRBD1. Germline CDR1 and CDR2: SGHTA and FQGNSA. Trimming at V came to 5 bases and at J to 6 bases, leaving 2 bases not matched to a gene. The CDR3 length is 13 residues. CDR3 sequence (DNA): TGTGCCAGCAGCCCGGGACAGGGGGATACGCAGTATTTT. It encodes CASSPGQGDTQYF.

V is TRBV20-1 and J is TRBJ2-1, with 16 bases aligning to TRBD2. V dropped 3 bases and J dropped 2; count of bases not matched to a gene: 7. Germline V gene sequence: CDR1 DFQATT, CDR2 SNEGSKA (reference sequence). CDR3 length equals 18 residues. The CDR3 sequence: CSASSPGTSGGAYNEQFF. The CDR3 DNA reads TGCAGTGCTAGTTCGCCCGGGACTAGCGGGGGGGCCTACAATGAGCAGTTCTTC.

The gene calls are TRBV19 and TRBJ2-1; 9 nucleotides agree with TRBD1. The CDR3 consists of 16 residues. Germline trimming cut 5 bases from V and 6 bases from J; bases unmatched to any gene: 11. Germline loops: CDR1 LNHDA, CDR2 SQIVND (reference sequence). DNA of the CDR3: TGTGCCAGTAGTCCCTTTCCCGGGACAGGGATCAATGAGCAGTTCTTC. Translated: CASSPFPGTGINEQFF. The variable domain in full, completed from reference TRBV19 and TRBJ2-1, reads DGGITQSPKYLFRKEGQNVTLSCEQNLNHDAMYWYRQDPGQGLRLIYYSQIVNDFQKGDIAEGYSVSREKKESFPLTVTSAQKNPTAFYLCASSPFPGTGINEQFFGPGTRLTVL.

The gene calls are TRBV6-5 and TRBJ2-7; 12 positions agree with TRBD2. This CDR3 contains 15 residues. Trimming removed 5 bases from V and 3 bases from J; junction bases left unmatched: 5. Germline CDR1 MNHEY, CDR2 SVGAGI. The CDR3 protein is CASSSPTSGSYEQYF. CDR3 in DNA: TGTGCCAGCAGTAGTCCGACTAGCGGGAGCTACGAGCAGTACTTC.

This chain connects TRBV24-1 to TRBJ1-4; D may be TRBD1 (5 bases). The CDR3 has 14 amino acids. V shed 2 bases and J shed 6 bases, with 9 bases lying between them. Germline V gene lookup returns CDR1 KGHDR and CDR2 SFDVKD. This chain's CDR3 is CATSDSREYEKLFF. CDR3 nucleotide sequence: TGTGCCACCAGTGATTCCAGGGAATATGAAAAACTGTTTTTT.

In its sample, this clone was seen once. J is TRBJ2-2 and V is TRBV18, with D maybe TRBD1 (6 bases). The CDR3 has 13 amino acids. Germline V lookup: CDR1 KGHSH, CDR2 LQKENI. V was trimmed by 4 bases and J by 7 bases, leaving 10 bases between them. The CDR3 nucleotides are TGTGCCAGCTCACTACAGGGCGGCGGGGAGCTGTTTTTT. It is translated as CASSLQGGGELFF.

This chain uses TRBV19 with TRBJ2-3; D is undetermined. The CDR3 totals 14 residues. CDR1 and CDR2 (germline): LNHDA, SQIVND (reference sequence). The ends were cut back, 5 bases at V and 4 bases at J, with 13 bases in the middle. The CDR3 nucleotides read TGTGCCAGTAGTGTCCCACAGCTCTCAGATACGCAGTATTTT. This gives the protein CASSVPQLSDTQYF.

This clone was observed a handful of times. This chain links TRBV4-2 with TRBJ1-4; D uncertain. The V end lost 3 bases, the J end lost 4 bases, and 3 bases lay between the germline ends. CDR1 is LGHNA, CDR2 YNFKEQ, per germline. This CDR3 region has 12 residues. Here the CDR3 reads CASSQSNEKLFF. For the CDR3, the DNA is TGTGCCAGCAGCCAGAGTAATGAAAAACTGTTTTTT.

The V gene is TRBV18, the J gene TRBJ2-2; a weak D match, TRBD2 (5 bases). The CDR3 extends over 17 amino acids. Germline CDR1 reads KGHSH; CDR2 reads LQKENI. V was trimmed by 6 bases and J by 7 bases, leaving 24 bases between them. The CDR3 bases are TGTGCCAGCTCTCCCCCTTCGGGAAACCCCGTCCGCGGGGAGCTGTTTTTT. Translated, it gives CASSPPSGNPVRGELFF.

The J gene is TRBJ2-3, the V gene TRBV11-2, with 10 bases fitting TRBD2. This CDR3 region has 16 residues. Germline trimming cut 5 bases from V and 5 bases from J; bases unmatched to any gene: 10. The germline CDR1 and CDR2 sequences are SGHAT and FQNNGV. CDR3: CASSPSVLAGLDTQYF. The CDR3 DNA reads TGTGCCAGCAGCCCGAGCGTACTAGCGGGGTTAGATACGCAGTATTTT. The full variable domain, rest sourced from reference TRBV11-2 and TRBJ2-3, is EAGVAQSPRYKIIEKRQSVAFWCNPISGHATLYWYQQILGQGPKLLIQFQNNGVVDDSQLPKDRFSAERLKGVDSTLKIQPAKLEDSAVYLCASSPSVLAGLDTQYFGPGTRLTVL.

The chain joins TRBV11-2 to TRBJ2-7; D possibly corresponds to TRBD1 (5 bases). CDR1 SGHAT and CDR2 FQNNGV come from the germline V gene. The CDR3 has 13 amino acids. V dropped 1 base and J dropped 1 base, with 5 bases sitting between them. CDR3 in amino acids: CASSLGQSYEQYF. The CDR3 bases are TGTGCCAGCAGCTTAGGACAGTCCTACGAGCAGTACTTC.

This clone was picked up a small number of times. V and J are TRBV20-1 and TRBJ1-2; weak D call: TRBD1 (5 bases). The germline V gene encodes CDR1 DFQATT and CDR2 SNEGSKA (reference sequence). The CDR3 is made up of 13 amino acids. Trimming shortened V by 3 bases and J by 5 bases, and 13 bases separated the two germline ends. As DNA, the CDR3 is TGCAGTGCTAGTGATGGACAAGGGTATGGCTACACCTTC. Translated: CSASDGQGYGYTF.

The chain recombines TRBV6-1 with TRBJ1-5, with 7 bases fitting TRBD1. Germline trimming cut 4 bases from V and 3 bases from J; bases unmatched to any gene: 9. The V gene's germline CDR1 is MNHNS and CDR2 SASEGT. This CDR3 spans 16 amino acids. The CDR3 DNA follows: TGTGCCAGCAGTGGGTACAGGGGAGCAATCAATCAGCCCCAGCATTTT. Translating it yields CASSGYRGAINQPQHF.